This TCR beta chain is from a study of vaccination effects on CD4 cells after COVID-19. About the study: For each well, 1.5 million to 2 million PBMC were cultured with about 10 IU/ml IL-2 and about 11 ug/ml peptides. General study points: Clones arising from infection and from vaccination showed marked clonal contraction late after vaccination. Healthy vaccinees had only 1 of 255 vaccine-induced clones cross-react with common cold coronaviruses.

A roughly ten-day culture period preceded the isolation of CD4+ T cells. Vaccine administered to participants consisted of two doses of either BNT162b2 or mRNA-1273. None of the vaccinated had previously contracted SARS-CoV-2, and their nucleocapsid antibodies tested negative. TCRdb keeps only in-frame clones here, not all; method: immunoSEQ multiplex PCR. Found here are around 46,000 clones, 72% of them singletons; the top ten hold under 10%. This clone was seen only a few times. Its target is not known. Specimen: CD4+ T cells from PBMCs cultured without peptide, collected after COVID-19 vaccination. The TCR sequence derives from a human donor who received a COVID-19 vaccine.

The CDR3 loop reads CASSLEAKALRAGNQPQHF. CDR3 nucleotides: TGTGCCAGCAGTTTGGAGGCAAAGGCCCTACGGGCGGGCAATCAGCCCCAGCATTTT. The chain combines TRBV28 with TRBJ1-5; D call uncertain. This CDR3 is 19 amino acids long. Germline V CDR1 and CDR2: MDHEN, SYDVKM. Trimming cost V 3 bases and J 2 bases, with 23 bases left between them.